This T cell receptor (beta chain) was captured by sequencing in a study of cytomegalovirus exposure and HLA in healthy donors. Whole-study results and caveats: Listed as cytomegalovirus-associated were over 150 TCR beta chains.

Sequenced by immunoSEQ multiplex PCR; TCRdb stores in-frame clones only, minus some. The sample has some 140,000 clones, around 85% seen once; the top ten hold 2.5% to 3.5%. Germline CDR1 is SSHAT and CDR2 is FNYEAQ (reference sequence). Trimming at V came to 4 bases and at J to 0 bases, leaving 2 bases not matched to a gene. The CDR3 has 15 residues. Concerning this clone: Its antigen is still unknown.

The sample comprised PBMCs. This sequence joins TRBV7-7 and TRBJ2-1; 8 bases are a match to TRBD2. The sequence was obtained from a man younger than 35 in good health and CMV-seronegative. The CDR3 sequence: CASSYGTSSYNEQFF. Here the CDR3 DNA reads TGTGCCAGCAGCTACGGGACTAGCTCCTACAATGAGCAGTTCTTC.